Below are 25 T cell receptor beta chains sequenced from a single sample in a study of CD8 T cells in ankylosing spondylitis. Study conclusions and caveats: A TCR beta motif made of fewer than ten highly homologous variants seemed typical of ankylosing spondylitis blood.

Which antigens these TCRs recognize remains unknown. TCRdb fed the 5' RACE reads into MiXCR, producing one record per CDR3 protein. The table shows roughly 490,000 distinct CDR3 sequences, with approximately 5% occurring only once. The sequencing sample was made of blood, either unsorted or a sorted T cell fraction (not recorded which). The origin of the receptors is a male donor with ankylosing spondylitis.

This clonotype appeared many times. V is TRBV5-1 and J is TRBJ2-1, with D tentatively TRBD1 (6 bases). CDR3 length: 16 amino acids. V gave up 1 base and J gave up 4 bases, with 15 bases separating them. Germline V lookup: CDR1 SGHRS, CDR2 YFSETQ. The CDR3 sequence is CASSLIGQTQYNEQFF. The CDR3 bases are TGCGCCAGCAGCTTGATAGGACAGACTCAATACAATGAGCAGTTCTTC.

This clonotype has only a few counts. This rearrangement joins TRBV20-1 to TRBJ2-2, with 12 bases matching TRBD1. Trimming took 3 bases from V and 7 from J; bases not matched to a gene: 6. The CDR3 has 15 residues. From germline, CDR1 is DFQATT and CDR2 SNEGSKA (reference sequence). In nucleotides, the CDR3 is TGCAGTGCTAGTTCGGGACAGGGGGCTGTCGGGGAGCTGTTTTTT. Translation: CSASSGQGAVGELFF.

This clonotype was picked up many times. J is TRBJ1-4 and V is TRBV7-2; 9 bases are a match to TRBD1. Germline CDR1 and CDR2: SGHTA and FQGNSA. CDR3 length: 15 residues. J was trimmed by 5 bases and V by 5 bases; bases with no gene match: 6. The CDR3 reads CASSDSGTGNEKLFF. The CDR3 DNA sequence: TGTGCCAGCAGCGACTCCGGGACAGGGAATGAAAAACTGTTTTTT.

In its sample, this clonotype was seen many times. V usage is TRBV7-9 and J usage is TRBJ1-6; D call uncertain. Between the trimmed V and J ends, which lost 2 bases and 0 bases, there was a span of 8 bases. CDR1 and CDR2 (germline): SEHNR, FQNEAQ (reference sequence). This CDR3 comprises 16 residues. The CDR3 bases are TGTGCCAGCAGCTTAAATCCAAGCTCCTATAATTCACCCCTCCACTTT. It codes for CASSLNPSSYNSPLHF.

This clonotype came up many times. The chain is built from TRBV20-1 and TRBJ2-1; TRBD1 matches at 8 bases. CDR1 DFQATT and CDR2 SNEGSKA come from the germline V gene (reference sequence). V lost 6 bases, J lost 8 bases, and 15 bases stayed unmatched. This CDR3 region has 15 residues. The CDR3 DNA reads as TGCAGTGCCCGATACGACAGGGGAGTTAGATATGAGCAGTTCTTC. It translates to CSARYDRGVRYEQFF.

Ten or more counts support this clonotype. This chain uses TRBV12-3 or TRBV12-4 with TRBJ2-1, with TRBD2 matching over 12 bases. CDR3 length equals 17 residues. V was clipped by 5 bases and J by 4 bases; unmatched bases: 9. CDR3 in amino acids: CASSDLAGGPIYNEQFF. The CDR3 DNA reads as TGTGCCAGCAGTGACCTAGCGGGGGGGCCTATATACAATGAGCAGTTCTTC.

This clonotype occurred many times. V usage is TRBV5-6 and J usage is TRBJ1-5; 7 positions match TRBD1. The germline V gene has CDR1 SGHDT and CDR2 YYEEEE. After removal of 0 bases from V and 1 base from J, the junction contained 10 bases not matched to a gene. This CDR3 has 18 residues. The CDR3 region has the DNA TGTGCCAGCAGCTTGGGGGGGGTGACAGGGAGAAGCAATCAGCCCCAGCATTTT. This codes for CASSLGGVTGRSNQPQHF.

This rearrangement joins TRBV7-2 to TRBJ1-3, with D possibly being TRBD1 (5 bases). Germline values: CDR1 SGHTA, CDR2 FQGNSA. The CDR3 extends over 14 amino acids. V was clipped by 6 bases and J by 4 bases, with 13 bases between them. Written as DNA, the CDR3 is TGTGCCAGCAGATTGGGGGGTACGGGAAACACCATATATTTT. This encodes CASRLGGTGNTIYF.

A few counts support this clonotype. The chain joins TRBV10-3 to TRBJ2-7; TRBD2 matches 9 bases. V dropped 10 bases and J dropped 0; count of bases not matched to a gene: 4. CDR1 and CDR2 from the germline V gene are ENHRY and SYGVKD. There are 13 residues in the CDR3. CDR3 sequence reads: CATSSGDSYEQYF. CDR3 sequence (DNA): TGTGCCACATCTAGCGGGGACTCCTACGAGCAGTACTTC.

Ten or more counts support this clonotype. V is TRBV6-2 or TRBV6-3 and J is TRBJ1-1, with D unresolved. Trimming removed 5 bases from V and 1 base from J, with 11 bases in between. The CDR3 sequence is 14 residues long. Looked up from germline, CDR1 is MNHEY and CDR2 is SVGEGT. CDR3 sequence: CASSRGRPNTEAFF. CDR3 DNA sequence: TGTGCCAGCAGTCGAGGACGGCCGAACACTGAAGCTTTCTTT.

Many counts were recorded for this clonotype. The rearrangement links TRBV25-1 to TRBJ2-4; possible D gene TRBD1, 6 bases. Germline CDR1 reads MGHDK; CDR2 reads SYGVNS. V was shortened by 3 bases and J by 1 base, with 10 bases between the two germline ends. The CDR3 is made up of 15 amino acids. The CDR3 DNA reads as TGTGCCAGCAGTGAGGGAAGGGGGGCCAAAAACATTCAGTACTTC. Translation gives CASSEGRGAKNIQYF.

This clonotype was observed a handful of times. The rearrangement links TRBV6-1 to TRBJ2-1, with 7 bases that match TRBD2. V shed 6 bases and J 7 bases; nucleotides not matched to a gene: 9. This CDR3 spans 14 amino acids. Looked up from germline, CDR1 is MNHNS and CDR2 is SASEGT. CDR3 region: CASSIPGLLNEQFF. The CDR3 region has the DNA TGTGCCAGCAGCATCCCGGGACTACTAAATGAGCAGTTCTTC.

Details on this clonotype: It may be a read error: a sequence one base away is much more abundant. The chain has TRBV6-5 and TRBJ2-2; 7 bases align to TRBD1. Germline CDR1 is MNHEY and CDR2 is SVGAGI. J lost 4 bases, V lost 0 bases, and 14 bases had no gene match. The CDR3 spans 19 residues. The CDR3 nucleotides read TGTGCCAGCAGTTACTCGATCGGGGTAGCGAGGGGGCGCACCGGGGAGCTGTTTTTT. It codes for CASSYSIGVARGRTGELFF.

This clonotype was counted ten times or more. V usage is TRBV12-3 or TRBV12-4 and J usage is TRBJ1-5, with a tentative D call TRBD1 (5 bases). The V and J ends lost 1 base and 2 bases respectively, with 9 bases between them. The CDR3 covers 15 residues. CDR3 bases: TGTGCCAGCAGTTTAGTCTCGGGGGGCAATCAGCCCCAGCATTTT. Translation gives CASSLVSGGNQPQHF.

This clonotype has ten or more counts. The DNA of the CDR3 is TGTGCCAGCTCACCGAGGAGTGCAGGGCAAGAGACCCAGTACTTC. Its translation: CASSPRSAGQETQYF. V and J are TRBV18 and TRBJ2-5, with D possibly matching TRBD1 (5 bases). V lost 3 bases to trimming and J lost 2 bases, with 13 bases between them. The CDR3 is 15 amino acids. In germline, CDR1 is KGHSH, CDR2 LQKENI. Using reference TRBV18 and TRBJ2-5 for the parts outside the CDR3, the full variable domain is NAGVMQNPRHLVRRRGQEARLRCSPMKGHSHVYWYRQLPEEGLKFMVYLQKENIIDESGMPKERFSAEFPKEGPSILRIQQVVRGDSAAYFCASSPRSAGQETQYFGPGTRLLVL.

This clonotype was seen at least ten times. The chain is built from TRBV20-1 and TRBJ1-2; D call uncertain. This CDR3 has 14 residues. V dropped 5 bases and J dropped 4 bases, with 17 bases sitting between them. Germline V CDR1 and CDR2: DFQATT, SNEGSKA (reference sequence). CDR3 loop: CSAPTASRFYGYTF. In DNA form, the CDR3 reads TGCAGTGCTCCAACAGCGAGTCGGTTCTATGGCTACACCTTC.

This clonotype was seen more than once but under ten times. The chain uses TRBV20-1 and TRBJ2-1, with 9 positions matching TRBD2. V dropped 4 bases and J dropped 2; count of bases not matched to a gene: 3. The germline V gene has CDR1 DFQATT and CDR2 SNEGSKA (reference sequence). The CDR3 extends over 14 amino acids. The CDR3 region has the DNA TGCAGTGCTACCCCTAGCGGGACCTACAATGAGCAGTTCTTC. Translating gives CSATPSGTYNEQFF.

This clonotype was seen at least ten times. The chain recombines TRBV4-3 with TRBJ2-2; D gene uncertain. Trimming took 5 bases from V and 6 from J, leaving 4 bases between them. The CDR3 runs 11 residues. The germline CDR1 and CDR2 sequences are LGHNA and YSLEER. CDR3 region: CASSNSGELFF. CDR3 in DNA: TGCGCCAGCAGCAACTCCGGGGAGCTGTTTTTT.

Ten or more counts support this clonotype. The chain is built from TRBV5-1 and TRBJ2-7; 7 bases line up with TRBD2. The V and J ends lost 7 bases and 3 bases, in that order; junction bases with no gene match: 7. Germline CDR1 is SGHRS and CDR2 is YFSETQ. The CDR3 is 13 residues long. The CDR3 region is CASRPSGYYEQYF. The CDR3 DNA is TGCGCCAGCCGGCCTAGCGGATACTACGAGCAGTACTTC. Filled out from reference TRBV5-1 and TRBJ2-7, the complete variable domain reads KAGVTQTPRYLIKTRGQQVTLSCSPISGHRSVSWYQQTPGQGLQFLFEYFSETQRNKGNFPGRFSGRQFSNSRSEMNVSTLELGDSALYLCASRPSGYYEQYFGPGTRLTVT.

In its sample, this clonotype was seen a few times. The gene calls are TRBV28 and TRBJ2-6; 7 nucleotides match TRBD1. CDR3 length equals 16 residues. Looked up from germline, CDR1 is MDHEN and CDR2 is SYDVKM. Trimming removed 7 bases from V and 4 bases from J; junction bases left unmatched: 10. The CDR3 reads CASITTGARGANVLTF. CDR3 coding DNA: TGTGCCAGCATAACCACAGGGGCGCGCGGGGCCAACGTCCTGACTTTC.

This clonotype was found a few times. The gene calls are TRBV7-3 and TRBJ2-7, with D hard to call. The CDR3 length is 15 residues. Germline CDR1 and CDR2: SGHTA and FQGTGA. Trimming took off 5 bases at V and 4 bases at J, with 18 bases between the two ends. For the CDR3, the DNA is TGTGCCAGCAGCCCGACCTTAGGGTTTGGGTACGAGCAGTACTTC. Amino acid sequence: CASSPTLGFGYEQYF.

This clonotype was recorded many times. This chain uses TRBV25-1 with TRBJ1-2, with D possibly TRBD1 on 6 matching bases. Trimming took off 5 bases at V and 4 bases at J, with 17 bases between the two ends. The CDR3 covers 15 residues. Germline CDR1 and CDR2: MGHDK and SYGVNS. This chain's CDR3 is CASSPGVGSRYGYTF. The DNA for the CDR3 is TGTGCCAGCAGTCCAGGGGTGGGGAGTCGCTATGGCTACACCTTC.

This clonotype was recorded at least ten times. This sequence joins TRBV20-1 and TRBJ1-5; 10 positions match TRBD1. The CDR3 runs 16 residues. V was pared by 0 bases and J by 6 bases, with 8 bases of the junction left unmatched. Germline CDR1 reads DFQATT; CDR2 reads SNEGSKA (reference sequence). CDR3 DNA: TGCAGTGCTAGAGATTACGGGACAGGGGTGGTTCAGCCCCAGCATTTT. This sequence encodes CSARDYGTGVVQPQHF.

This clonotype was counted ten times or more. This rearrangement joins TRBV25-1 to TRBJ1-2; D is undetermined. V lost 9 bases and J 2 bases, leaving 16 bases between the germline ends. In germline, CDR1 is MGHDK, CDR2 SYGVNS. This CDR3 is 14 amino acids long. The CDR3 reads CASKKTDSNYGYTF. CDR3 DNA sequence: TGTGCCAGTAAAAAAACGGATAGCAACTATGGCTACACCTTC.

The V call is TRBV29-1, the J call TRBJ2-7; D is uncertain. Germline V gives CDR1 SQVTM, CDR2 ANQGSEA. CDR3 size: 11 residues. Trimming stripped 5 bases from V and 5 bases from J, with 10 bases between. CDR3 in amino acids: CSVSNPDEQYF. The CDR3, as DNA: TGCAGCGTTTCTAATCCGGACGAGCAGTACTTC.